This record covers a single T cell receptor (beta chain). This entry comes from a study of technical replicates of blood from several donors. The repertoire was sequenced with immunoSEQ multiplex PCR; TCRdb's copy has only in-frame clones and lacks some. The repertoire holds about 60,000 clones, with around nine tenths as singletons. Material: PBMCs. This receptor was obtained from a human donor in good health. Some clones in this sample may be carry-over from other donors' samples.

The CDR3 DNA sequence: TGTGCCAGCAGCGCCCCGCGGGGAATTAATGAAAAACTGTTTTTT. It is translated as CASSAPRGINEKLFF. The V gene is TRBV6-6, the J gene TRBJ1-4; D gene ambiguous. V gave up 6 bases and J gave up 4 bases, with 15 bases separating them. The CDR3 totals 15 residues. Per germline, CDR1 MNHNY and CDR2 SVGAGI (reference sequence).